What follows is one TCR beta chain and its context. This specimen belongs to a study of shared clonotypes between healthy human individuals. Germline CDR1 is LNHDA and CDR2 is SQIVND (reference sequence). Trimming at V came to 4 bases and at J to 4 bases, leaving 5 bases not matched to a gene. The CDR3 is made up of 16 amino acids. In replicate PCRs of sorted subsets, roughly 200 ng DNA, some 28,000 T cell genomes, was used. Libraries were prepared by immunoSEQ multiplex PCR; TCRdb keeps only in-frame clonotypes and omits some of them. The table has under 650,000 clones, about 96% seen once. The chain carries TRBV19 and TRBJ2-2; 11 bases are a match to TRBD1. Input material: naive CD4+ T cells sorted from blood. This sample's subset: CD45RA+ positively selected. This receptor was identified in a woman under 40 in good health. The CDR3 loop reads CASSTGQGAVTGELFF. The CDR3 coding sequence is TGTGCCAGTAGTACCGGACAGGGGGCTGTCACCGGGGAGCTGTTTTTT.